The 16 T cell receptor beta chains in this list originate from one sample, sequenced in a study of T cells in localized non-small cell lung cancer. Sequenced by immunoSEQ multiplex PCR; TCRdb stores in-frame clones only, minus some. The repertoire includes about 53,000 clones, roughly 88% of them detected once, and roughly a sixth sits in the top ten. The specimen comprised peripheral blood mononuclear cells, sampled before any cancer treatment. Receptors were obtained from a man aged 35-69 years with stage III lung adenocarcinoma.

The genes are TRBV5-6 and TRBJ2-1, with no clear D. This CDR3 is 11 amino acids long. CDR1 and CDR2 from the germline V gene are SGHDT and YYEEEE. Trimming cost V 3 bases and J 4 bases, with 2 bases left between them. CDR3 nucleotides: TGTGCCAGCAGCTCTTACAATGAGCAGTTCTTC. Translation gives CASSSYNEQFF.

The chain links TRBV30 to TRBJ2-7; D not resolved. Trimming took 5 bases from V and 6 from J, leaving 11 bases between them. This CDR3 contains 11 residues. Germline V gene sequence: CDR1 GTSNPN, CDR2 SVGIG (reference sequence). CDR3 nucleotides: TGTGCCTGGGCCGACCTTCGCGAGCAGTACTTC. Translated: CAWADLREQYF.

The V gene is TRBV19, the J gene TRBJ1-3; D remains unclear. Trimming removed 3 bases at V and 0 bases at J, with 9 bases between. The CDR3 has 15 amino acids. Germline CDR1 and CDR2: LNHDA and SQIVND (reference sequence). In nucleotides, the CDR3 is TGTGCCAGTAGTATGCAGCTAAGCTCTGGAAACACCATATATTTT. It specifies CASSMQLSSGNTIYF.

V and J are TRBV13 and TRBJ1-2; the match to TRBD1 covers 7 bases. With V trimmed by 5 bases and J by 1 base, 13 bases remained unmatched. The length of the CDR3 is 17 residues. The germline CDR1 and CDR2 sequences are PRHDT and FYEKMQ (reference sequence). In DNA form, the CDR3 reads TGTGCCAGCAGCCCCCGGATAGGGACAGAGATTAACTATGGCTACACCTTC. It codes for CASSPRIGTEINYGYTF.

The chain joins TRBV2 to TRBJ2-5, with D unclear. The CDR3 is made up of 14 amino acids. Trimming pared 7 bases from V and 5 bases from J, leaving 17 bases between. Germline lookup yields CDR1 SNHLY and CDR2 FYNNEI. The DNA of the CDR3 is TGTGCCAGCACGGGCGCCCTCCCCCGGGAGACCCAGTACTTC. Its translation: CASTGALPRETQYF.

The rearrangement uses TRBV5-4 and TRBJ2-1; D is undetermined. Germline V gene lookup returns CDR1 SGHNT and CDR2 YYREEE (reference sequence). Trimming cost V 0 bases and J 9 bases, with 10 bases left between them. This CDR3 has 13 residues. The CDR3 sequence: CASSLASVGEQFF. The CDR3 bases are TGTGCCAGCAGCTTGGCCTCTGTCGGTGAGCAGTTCTTC.

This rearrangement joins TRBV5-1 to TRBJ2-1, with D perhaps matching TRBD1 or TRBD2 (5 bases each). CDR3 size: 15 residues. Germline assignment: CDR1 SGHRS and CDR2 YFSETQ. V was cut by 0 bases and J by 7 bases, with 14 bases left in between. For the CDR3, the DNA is TGCGCCAGCAGCTTGGGATCAGGGAGAGGAAATGAGCAGTTCTTC. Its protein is CASSLGSGRGNEQFF.

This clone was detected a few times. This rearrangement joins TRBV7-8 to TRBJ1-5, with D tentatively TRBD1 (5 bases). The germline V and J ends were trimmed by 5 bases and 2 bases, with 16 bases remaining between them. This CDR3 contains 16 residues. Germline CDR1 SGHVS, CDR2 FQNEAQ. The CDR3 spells CASSEHQKGRNQPQHF. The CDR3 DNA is TGTGCCAGCAGCGAACACCAAAAGGGGCGCAATCAGCCCCAGCATTTT. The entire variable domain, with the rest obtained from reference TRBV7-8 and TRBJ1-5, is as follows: GAGVSQSPRYKVAKRGQDVALRCDPISGHVSLFWYQQALGQGPEFLTYFQNEAQLDKSGLPSDRFFAERPEGSVSTLKIQRTQQEDSAVYLCASSEHQKGRNQPQHFGDGTRLSIL.

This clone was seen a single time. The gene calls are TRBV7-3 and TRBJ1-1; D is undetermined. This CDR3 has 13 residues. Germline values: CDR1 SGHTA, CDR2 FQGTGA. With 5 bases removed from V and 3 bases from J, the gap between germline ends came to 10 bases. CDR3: CASSEMEDTEAFF. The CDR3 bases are TGTGCCAGCAGCGAAATGGAGGACACTGAAGCTTTCTTT. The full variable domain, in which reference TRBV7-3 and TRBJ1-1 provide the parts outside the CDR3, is GAGVSQTPSNKVTEKGKYVELRCDPISGHTALYWYRQSLGQGPEFLIYFQGTGAADDSGLPNDRFFAVRPEGSVSTLKIQRTERGDSAVYLCASSEMEDTEAFFGQGTRLTVV.

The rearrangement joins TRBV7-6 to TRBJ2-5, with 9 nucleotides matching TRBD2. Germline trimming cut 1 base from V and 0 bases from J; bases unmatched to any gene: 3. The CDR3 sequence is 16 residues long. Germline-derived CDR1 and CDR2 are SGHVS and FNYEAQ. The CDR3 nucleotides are TGTGCCAGCAGCTTAGGAGCGGGAGGCTACCAAGAGACCCAGTACTTC. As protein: CASSLGAGGYQETQYF.

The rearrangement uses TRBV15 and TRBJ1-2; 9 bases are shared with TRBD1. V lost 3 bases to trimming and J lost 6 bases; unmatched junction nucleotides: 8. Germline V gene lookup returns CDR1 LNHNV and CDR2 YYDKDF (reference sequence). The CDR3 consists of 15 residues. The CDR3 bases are TGTGCCACCAGCAGGGCTAACAGGGGGCCGGATGGCTACACCTTC. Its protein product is CATSRANRGPDGYTF.

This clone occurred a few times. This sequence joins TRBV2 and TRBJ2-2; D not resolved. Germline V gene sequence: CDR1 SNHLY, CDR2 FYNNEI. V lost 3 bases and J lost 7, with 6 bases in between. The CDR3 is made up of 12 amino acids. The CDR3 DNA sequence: TGTGCCAGCAGTGATCGAGACGGGGAGCTGTTTTTT. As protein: CASSDRDGELFF.

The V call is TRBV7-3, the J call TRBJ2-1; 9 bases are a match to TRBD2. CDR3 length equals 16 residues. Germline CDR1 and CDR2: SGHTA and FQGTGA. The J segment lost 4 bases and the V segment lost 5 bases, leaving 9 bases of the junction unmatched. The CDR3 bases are TGTGCCAGCAGCCCCAGCGGTGCGGGGGGGTACAATGAGCAGTTCTTC. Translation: CASSPSGAGGYNEQFF.

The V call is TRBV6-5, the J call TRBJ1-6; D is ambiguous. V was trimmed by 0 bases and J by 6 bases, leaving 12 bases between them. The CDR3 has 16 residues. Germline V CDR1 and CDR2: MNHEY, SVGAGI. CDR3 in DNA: TGTGCCAGCAGTTACTCGACCCTTTCTTCTAATTCACCCCTCCACTTT. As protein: CASSYSTLSSNSPLHF.

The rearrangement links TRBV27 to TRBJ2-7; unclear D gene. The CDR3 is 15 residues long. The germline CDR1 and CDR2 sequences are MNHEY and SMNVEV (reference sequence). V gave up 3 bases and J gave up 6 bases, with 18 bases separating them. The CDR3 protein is CASSLASLGNGEQYF. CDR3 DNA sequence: TGTGCCAGCAGTTTGGCCAGCCTAGGGAATGGCGAGCAGTACTTC.

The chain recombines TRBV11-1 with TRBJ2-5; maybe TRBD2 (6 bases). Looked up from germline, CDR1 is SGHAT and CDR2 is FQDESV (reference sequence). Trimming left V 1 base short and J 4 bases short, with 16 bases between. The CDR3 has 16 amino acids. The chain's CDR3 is CASSLESSGGSETQYF. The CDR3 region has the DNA TGTGCCAGCAGCTTAGAGAGTAGCGGAGGCTCAGAGACCCAGTACTTC.